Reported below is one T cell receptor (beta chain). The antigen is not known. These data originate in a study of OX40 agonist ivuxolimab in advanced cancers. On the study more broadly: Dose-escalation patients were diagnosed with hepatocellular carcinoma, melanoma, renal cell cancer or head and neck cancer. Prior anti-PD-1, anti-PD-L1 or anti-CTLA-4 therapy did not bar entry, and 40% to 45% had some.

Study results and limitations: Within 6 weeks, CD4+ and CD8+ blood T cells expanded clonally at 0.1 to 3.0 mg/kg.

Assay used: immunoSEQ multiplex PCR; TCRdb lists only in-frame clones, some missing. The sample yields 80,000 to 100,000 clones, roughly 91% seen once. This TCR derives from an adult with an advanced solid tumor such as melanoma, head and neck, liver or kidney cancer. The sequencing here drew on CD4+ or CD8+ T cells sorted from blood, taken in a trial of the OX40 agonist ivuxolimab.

The CDR3 sequence: CASSPRDSGYGYTF. The CDR3 DNA follows: TGTGCCAGCAGCCCTCGGGACAGTGGCTATGGCTACACCTTC. The chain joins TRBV11-2 to TRBJ1-2; 7 nucleotides match TRBD1. Trimming cost V 5 bases and J 4 bases; bases outside gene matches: 7. The CDR3 has 14 residues. The V gene's germline CDR1 is SGHAT and CDR2 FQNNGV. Combining the CDR3 with reference TRBV11-2 and TRBJ1-2 gives the whole variable domain EAGVAQSPRYKIIEKRQSVAFWCNPISGHATLYWYQQILGQGPKLLIQFQNNGVVDDSQLPKDRFSAERLKGVDSTLKIQPAKLEDSAVYLCASSPRDSGYGYTFGSGTRLTVV.